These 28 T cell receptor beta chains came from one sample sequenced in a study of CD8 T cells in Susac syndrome. When the RNA was reverse transcribed, random hexamers were used with an input of about 0.5 to 1 ug. Via MiXCR, TCRdb re-called the immunoSEQ multiplex PCR reads, giving one row per CDR3 protein. This table has about 190,000 distinct CDR3 sequences, approximately 94% appearing once. The specimen was CD4+ T cells from PBMCs. The receptors stem from a human donor with Susac syndrome.

V is TRBV20-1 and J is TRBJ2-7; D remains ambiguous. Germline V lookup: CDR1 DFQATT, CDR2 SNEGSKA (reference sequence). V was cut by 2 bases and J by 7 bases, with 9 bases left in between. The CDR3 loop spans 11 amino acids. CDR3 sequence reads: CSARTIWEQYF. As DNA, the CDR3 is TGCAGTGCTAGAACAATTTGGGAGCAGTACTTC.

V gene TRBV30 combines with J gene TRBJ1-1; D is ambiguous. The CDR3 has 12 residues. Deletions cut 1 base from V and 3 bases from J, with 6 bases between. Germline CDR1 is GTSNPN and CDR2 is SVGIG (reference sequence). In DNA, the CDR3 is TGTGCCTGGAGTGGGGCGGACACTGAAGCTTTCTTT. Translated: CAWSGADTEAFF.

The J gene is TRBJ2-7, the V gene TRBV14; 9 bases line up with TRBD1. Germline V CDR1 and CDR2: SGHDN, FVKESK. This CDR3 contains 15 residues. Trimming cost V 4 bases and J 2 bases; bases outside gene matches: 6. As DNA, the CDR3 is TGTGCCAGCAGCCCAGGACAGGGGTGGACCTACGAGCAGTACTTC. Protein: CASSPGQGWTYEQYF.

CDR3 sequence (DNA): TGCAGCGTTGTTAACAGGGCCGGGGATGGCTACACCTTC. Translation gives CSVVNRAGDGYTF. The chain combines TRBV29-1 with TRBJ1-2, with D perhaps matching TRBD1 (6 bases). The CDR3 length is 13 residues. V lost 4 bases and J lost 6, with 15 bases in between. The germline CDR1 and CDR2 sequences are SQVTM and ANQGSEA.

The CDR3 nucleotides read TGTGCCAGCAGCCAAGATGTCAGCGGCACAGATACGCAGTATTTT. Translated: CASSQDVSGTDTQYF. The gene calls are TRBV14 and TRBJ2-3, with no clear D. The CDR3 has 15 amino acids. V lost 0 bases to trimming and J lost 1 base, with 8 bases between them. Germline V lookup: CDR1 SGHDN, CDR2 FVKESK. The full variable domain, with the rest looked up from reference TRBV14 and TRBJ2-3, is EAGVTQFPSHSVIEKGQTVTLRCDPISGHDNLYWYRRVMGKEIKFLLHFVKESKQDESGMPNNRFLAERTGGTYSTLKVQPAELEDSGVYFCASSQDVSGTDTQYFGPGTRLTVL.

This chain links TRBV6-1 with TRBJ2-1; 11 positions agree with TRBD1. The CDR3 extends over 16 amino acids. Germline-derived CDR1 and CDR2 are MNHNS and SASEGT. Trimming at V came to 5 bases and at J to 7 bases, leaving 10 bases not matched to a gene. The CDR3 here is CASSRWEGQGVNEQFF. In DNA, the CDR3 is TGTGCCAGCAGTAGGTGGGAGGGACAGGGGGTAAATGAGCAGTTCTTC.

This chain's CDR3 is CASTLDRGTF. The CDR3 DNA sequence: TGTGCCAGCACCTTGGACAGGGGCACCTTC. The genes are TRBV7-2 and TRBJ1-2; 9 bases map to TRBD1. With V trimmed by 7 bases and J by 13 bases, 4 bases remained unmatched. Germline CDR1 and CDR2: SGHTA and FQGNSA. This CDR3 contains 10 residues.

The rearrangement links TRBV20-1 to TRBJ2-3, with 8 nucleotides matching TRBD2. The CDR3 loop spans 14 amino acids. The germline V gene has CDR1 DFQATT and CDR2 SNEGSKA (reference sequence). V was pared by 4 bases and J by 4 bases, with 7 bases of the junction left unmatched. The CDR3, as DNA: TGCAGTGCTAATACGGGGGGGGCCCCAGATACGCAGTATTTT. It translates to CSANTGGAPDTQYF.

The chain links TRBV20-1 to TRBJ2-6; D is perhaps TRBD2 (6 bases). Germline CDR1 is DFQATT and CDR2 is SNEGSKA (reference sequence). Trimming pared 1 base from V and 0 bases from J, leaving 22 bases between. This CDR3 region has 20 residues. The CDR3 sequence is CSARVPRLKKTSSGANVLTF. CDR3 sequence (DNA): TGCAGTGCTAGAGTCCCGAGACTGAAAAAGACTAGCTCTGGGGCCAACGTCCTGACTTTC.

The genes are TRBV4-3 and TRBJ2-7; D might be TRBD2 (7 bases). The V and J ends lost 4 bases and 1 base respectively, with 14 bases between them. From germline, CDR1 is LGHNA and CDR2 YSLEER. The CDR3 has 15 residues. The CDR3 nucleotides read TGCGCCAGCAGCCTCCGCGGGGGCCAGTCCTACGAGCAGTACTTC. Translated, it gives CASSLRGGQSYEQYF.

CDR3 region: CASKKLGVNEQFF. CDR3 DNA sequence: TGTGCCAGCAAGAAGTTAGGAGTCAATGAGCAGTTCTTC. This chain links TRBV2 with TRBJ2-1; D not resolved. V was clipped by 7 bases and J by 6 bases, with 13 bases between them. The germline V gene encodes CDR1 SNHLY and CDR2 FYNNEI. The CDR3 sequence is 13 residues long.

The chain is built from TRBV4-1 and TRBJ2-6; unclear D gene. The CDR3 sequence is 17 residues long. V lost 9 bases and J lost 4, with 22 bases in between. Germline-derived CDR1 and CDR2 are MGHRA and YSYEKL. The CDR3 reads CASLSTTAVSGANVLTF. The CDR3 nucleotides read TGCGCCAGTCTCTCCACAACAGCTGTCTCAGGGGCCAACGTCCTGACTTTC.

This chain links TRBV3-1 with TRBJ2-2; D may be TRBD2 (5 bases). Germline assignment: CDR1 LGHDT and CDR2 YNNKEL (reference sequence). Trimming cost V 2 bases and J 4 bases, with 11 bases left between them. This CDR3 is built from 15 residues. The CDR3 nucleotides read TGTGCCAGCAGCCAAAGGACGGGAATCACCGGGGAGCTGTTTTTT. The encoded protein is CASSQRTGITGELFF.

V usage is TRBV6-2 or TRBV6-3 and J usage is TRBJ1-2, with a weak D call TRBD1 (6 bases). The ends were cut back, 7 bases at V and 5 bases at J, with 11 bases in the middle. CDR3 length equals 12 residues. Germline lookup yields CDR1 MNHEY and CDR2 SVGEGT. The chain's CDR3 is CASTTQGYGYTF. The CDR3, as DNA: TGTGCCAGCACCACCCAGGGGTATGGCTACACCTTC.

The chain uses TRBV20-1 and TRBJ2-3; TRBD2 matches at 10 bases. Looked up from germline, CDR1 is DFQATT and CDR2 is SNEGSKA (reference sequence). J gave up 4 bases and V 5 bases, and 9 bases lay outside the gene matches. The CDR3 has 15 amino acids. The CDR3 DNA reads as TGCAGTGCTCCGGATCGAGCGGGGGGGCCAGATACGCAGTATTTT. Protein sequence: CSAPDRAGGPDTQYF.

A single count supports this clonotype. The chain recombines TRBV24-1 with TRBJ2-5, with D possibly being TRBD1 or TRBD2 (5 bases each). CDR3 length: 15 amino acids. Germline V gene lookup returns CDR1 KGHDR and CDR2 SFDVKD. V was clipped by 4 bases and J by 1 base, with 12 bases between them. For the CDR3, the DNA is TGTGCCACCAGTGAACCCCGGGACGTCCAAGAGACCCAGTACTTC. As protein: CATSEPRDVQETQYF.

V is TRBV25-1 and J is TRBJ2-3; 8 bases agree with TRBD2. Germline V gives CDR1 MGHDK, CDR2 SYGVNS. The CDR3 is 16 amino acids. The trim removed 0 bases at V and 0 bases at J, leaving 2 bases unmatched. Here the CDR3 reads CASSEYGGASTDTQYF. The CDR3 bases are TGTGCCAGCAGTGAATACGGGGGGGCCAGCACAGATACGCAGTATTTT. The entire variable domain, with the rest obtained from reference TRBV25-1 and TRBJ2-3, is as follows: EADIYQTPRYLVIGTGKKITLECSQTMGHDKMYWYQQDPGMELHLIHYSYGVNSTEKGDLSSESTVSRIRTEHFPLTLESARPSHTSQYLCASSEYGGASTDTQYFGPGTRLTVL.

The chain has TRBV7-3 and TRBJ2-1, with a tentative D call TRBD1 (6 bases). Germline V gene lookup returns CDR1 SGHTA and CDR2 FQGTGA. Trimming took off 5 bases at V and 9 bases at J, with 11 bases between the two ends. The CDR3 totals 12 residues. CDR3 coding DNA: TGTGCCAGCAGCCTGGGACAATCTGAGCAGTTCTTC. The encoded protein is CASSLGQSEQFF. The full variable domain, rest sourced from reference TRBV7-3 and TRBJ2-1, is GAGVSQTPSNKVTEKGKYVELRCDPISGHTALYWYRQSLGQGPEFLIYFQGTGAADDSGLPNDRFFAVRPEGSVSTLKIQRTERGDSAVYLCASSLGQSEQFFGPGTRLTVL.

This chain uses TRBV30 with TRBJ2-2, with D perhaps TRBD1 (5 bases). The length of the CDR3 is 18 residues. The V end lost 0 bases, the J end lost 3 bases, and 20 bases lay between the germline ends. CDR1 and CDR2 (germline): GTSNPN, SVGIG (reference sequence). The CDR3 nucleotides read TGTGCCTGGAGTGTACTTGACAGAGCCGTCTTGGACACCGGGGAGCTGTTTTTT. Translation gives CAWSVLDRAVLDTGELFF.

The chain couples TRBV12-3 or TRBV12-4 to TRBJ2-5, with 8 bases matching TRBD1. V trimming: 1 base; J trimming: 5 bases; junction bases outside the gene matches: 3. CDR3 length equals 14 residues. CDR3 residues: CASSLGAGGETQYF. Here the CDR3 DNA reads TGTGCCAGCAGTTTAGGGGCAGGGGGCGAGACCCAGTACTTC.

The chain employs TRBV19 and TRBJ1-5; TRBD1 aligns across 8 bases. V shed 6 bases and J 1 base; nucleotides not matched to a gene: 2. Germline lookup yields CDR1 LNHDA and CDR2 SQIVND (reference sequence). CDR3 length: 14 residues. The CDR3 DNA sequence: TGTGCCAGTAGCTGGACAGGGAGCAATCAGCCCCAGCATTTT. Translating it yields CASSWTGSNQPQHF.

The V and J genes are TRBV5-1 and TRBJ1-1; 9 nucleotides agree with TRBD1. The CDR3 spans 15 residues. J was trimmed by 6 bases and V by 0 bases; bases with no gene match: 6. Germline V gives CDR1 SGHRS, CDR2 YFSETQ. CDR3: CASSLAGTGRAEAFF. The DNA for the CDR3 is TGCGCCAGCAGCTTGGCCGGGACAGGGCGAGCTGAAGCTTTCTTT.

This clonotype was detected only once. The rearrangement links TRBV11-2 to TRBJ1-1; D is possibly TRBD1 (6 bases). The CDR3 loop spans 14 amino acids. With 6 bases removed from V and 5 bases from J, the gap between germline ends came to 16 bases. Germline-derived CDR1 and CDR2 are SGHAT and FQNNGV. The CDR3 reads CASRPLGAETEAFF. The CDR3 bases are TGTGCCAGCAGGCCCCTGGGGGCGGAAACTGAAGCTTTCTTT.

This clonotype was seen a single time. The rearrangement links TRBV4-3 to TRBJ1-2; no firm D call. CDR1 and CDR2 (germline): LGHNA, YSLEER. The CDR3 spans 15 residues. V dropped 0 bases and J dropped 7 bases, with 15 bases sitting between them. The CDR3 DNA follows: TGCGCCAGCAGCCAAGATCCGGACCCCAGAATTGGCTACACCTTC. It encodes CASSQDPDPRIGYTF.

V is TRBV3-1 and J is TRBJ2-3; possible D gene TRBD2, 6 bases. V was trimmed by 11 bases and J by 2 bases, leaving 14 bases between them. Germline V gene lookup returns CDR1 LGHDT and CDR2 YNNKEL (reference sequence). The CDR3 consists of 13 residues. CDR3 nucleotide sequence: TGTGCCGGGGCGGGACCCGACACAGATACGCAGTATTTT. It encodes CAGAGPDTDTQYF.

The chain uses TRBV29-1 and TRBJ1-2; D gene uncertain. Germline V gives CDR1 SQVTM, CDR2 ANQGSEA. The CDR3 is 14 amino acids. Trimming shortened V by 7 bases and J by 0 bases, and 15 bases separated the two germline ends. The CDR3 nucleotides read TGCAGCGCAGGAGATAAGGCCTCTAACTATGGCTACACCTTC. Its translation: CSAGDKASNYGYTF.

The J gene is TRBJ1-3, the V gene TRBV3-1; TRBD1 is a possible D gene (6 bases). V was clipped by 4 bases and J by 0 bases, with 16 bases between them. The CDR3 has 17 residues. The germline V gene encodes CDR1 LGHDT and CDR2 YNNKEL (reference sequence). In nucleotides, the CDR3 is TGTGCCAGCAGCCCGCATTTACAGGGCGACTCTGGAAACACCATATATTTT. It specifies CASSPHLQGDSGNTIYF.

The rearrangement uses TRBV5-1 and TRBJ1-6; 7 bases match TRBD1. J was trimmed by 8 bases and V by 0 bases; bases with no gene match: 2. Germline V gene lookup returns CDR1 SGHRS and CDR2 YFSETQ. The CDR3 contains 14 residues. The CDR3 DNA sequence: TGCGCCAGCAGCTTGGCTACAGGGGATTCACCCCTCCACTTT. Its protein is CASSLATGDSPLHF.